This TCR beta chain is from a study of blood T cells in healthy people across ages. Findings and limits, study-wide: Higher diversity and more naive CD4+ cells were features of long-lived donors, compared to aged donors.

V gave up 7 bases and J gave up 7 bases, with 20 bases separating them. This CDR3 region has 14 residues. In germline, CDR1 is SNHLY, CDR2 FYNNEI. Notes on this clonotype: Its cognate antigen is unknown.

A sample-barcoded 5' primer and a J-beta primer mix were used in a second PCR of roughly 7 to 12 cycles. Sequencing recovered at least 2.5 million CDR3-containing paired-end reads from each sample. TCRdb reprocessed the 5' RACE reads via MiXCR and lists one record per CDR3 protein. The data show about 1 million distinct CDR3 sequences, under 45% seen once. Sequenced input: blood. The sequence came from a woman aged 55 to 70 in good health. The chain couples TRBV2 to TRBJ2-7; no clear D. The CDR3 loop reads CASMGTKSNNEQYF. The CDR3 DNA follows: TGTGCCAGCATGGGCACTAAGTCAAACAATGAGCAGTACTTC.